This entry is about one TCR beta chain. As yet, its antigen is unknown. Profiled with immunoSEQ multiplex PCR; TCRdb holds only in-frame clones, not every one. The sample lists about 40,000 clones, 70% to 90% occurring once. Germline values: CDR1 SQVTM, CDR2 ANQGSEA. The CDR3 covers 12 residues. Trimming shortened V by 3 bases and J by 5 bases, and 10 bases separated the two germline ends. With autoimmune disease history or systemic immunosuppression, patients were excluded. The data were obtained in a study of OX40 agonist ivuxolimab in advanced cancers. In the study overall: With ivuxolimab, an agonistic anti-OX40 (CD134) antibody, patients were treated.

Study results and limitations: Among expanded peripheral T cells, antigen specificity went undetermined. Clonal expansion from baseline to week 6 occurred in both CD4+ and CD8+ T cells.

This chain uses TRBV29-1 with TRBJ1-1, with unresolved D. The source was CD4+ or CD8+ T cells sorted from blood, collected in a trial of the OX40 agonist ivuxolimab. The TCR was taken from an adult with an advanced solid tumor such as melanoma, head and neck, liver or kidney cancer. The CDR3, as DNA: TGCAGCGTTGAGCCCCAGGCGACTGAAGCTTTCTTT. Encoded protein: CSVEPQATEAFF.